The 8 T cell receptor beta chains in this list originate from one sample, sequenced in a study of PD-L1 blockade in urothelial cancer. TCRdb keeps only in-frame clones here, not all; method: immunoSEQ multiplex PCR. In the table there are 40,000 to 55,000 clones, 88% of which are singletons. The time point here: peripheral blood 6 weeks after treatment start. This material consisted of PBMCs, taken around atezolizumab (anti-PD-L1) treatment. All receptors derive from a man in his 60s with urothelial cancer.

By frequency in the sample, this clone is medium-sized. The chain has TRBV28 and TRBJ2-7; D is ambiguous. The CDR3 covers 11 residues. The germline V and J ends were trimmed by 5 bases and 4 bases, with 6 bases remaining between them. Looked up from germline, CDR1 is MDHEN and CDR2 is SYDVKM. CDR3: CASSKRYEQYF. CDR3 DNA sequence: TGTGCCAGCAGTAAGAGGTACGAGCAGTACTTC.

The CDR3 is CASSYPGGPGYEQYF. The CDR3 DNA reads TGTGCCAGCAGTTACCCAGGGGGGCCGGGGTACGAGCAGTACTTC. This chain joins TRBV5-6 and TRBJ2-7; a weak D match, TRBD1 (7 bases). The V end lost 5 bases, the J end lost 4 bases, and 19 bases lay between the germline ends. The CDR3 is 15 amino acids. Germline-derived CDR1 and CDR2 are SGHDT and YYEEEE.

The CDR3 protein is CASSQDVGEAGLNYGYTF. The CDR3 nucleotides read TGTGCCAGCAGCCAGGACGTGGGAGAGGCAGGCCTAAACTATGGCTACACCTTC. The V call is TRBV4-2, the J call TRBJ1-2; unclear D gene. Looked up from germline, CDR1 is LGHNA and CDR2 is YNFKEQ. The CDR3 loop spans 18 amino acids. V gave up 3 bases and J gave up 2 bases, with 22 bases separating them.

This chain connects TRBV11-3 to TRBJ2-2; D call uncertain. The V end lost 5 bases, the J end lost 2 bases, and 6 bases lay between the germline ends. From germline, CDR1 is SGHNT and CDR2 YENEEA. The CDR3 contains 13 residues. The CDR3 DNA follows: TGTGCCAGCAGCCGGGTTAACACCGGGGAGCTGTTTTTT. Translating gives CASSRVNTGELFF.

This clone was recorded only once. The rearrangement joins TRBV11-2 to TRBJ2-1; 8 bases fit TRBD2. Trimming took 3 bases from V and 2 from J; bases not matched to a gene: 3. CDR1 and CDR2 from the germline V gene are SGHAT and FQNNGV. The CDR3 sequence is 15 residues long. The CDR3, as DNA: TGTGCCAGCAGCTTGGCGGGAGGAACCTACAATGAGCAGTTCTTC. Amino acid sequence: CASSLAGGTYNEQFF.

The J gene is TRBJ2-1, the V gene TRBV18; D is possibly TRBD1 (6 bases). The CDR3 length is 13 residues. Germline V gene sequence: CDR1 KGHSH, CDR2 LQKENI. The germline V and J ends were trimmed by 2 bases and 4 bases, with 6 bases remaining between them. The CDR3 loop reads CASSPGQYNEQFF. The DNA of the CDR3 is TGTGCCAGCTCACCAGGACAGTACAATGAGCAGTTCTTC.

The gene calls are TRBV30 and TRBJ1-4, with 10 bases that match TRBD1. The CDR3 consists of 15 residues. The J segment lost 11 bases and the V segment lost 2 bases, leaving 11 bases of the junction unmatched. Germline CDR1 is GTSNPN and CDR2 is SVGIG (reference sequence). The CDR3 is CAWSSTDRGKRKLFF. The CDR3 DNA is TGTGCCTGGAGTTCTACGGACAGGGGGAAGAGGAAACTGTTTTTT.

The genes are TRBV6-5 and TRBJ1-2; maybe TRBD1 (6 bases). CDR3 length: 15 residues. V shed 0 bases and J shed 4 bases, with 12 bases lying between them. Germline assignment: CDR1 MNHEY and CDR2 SVGAGI. This chain's CDR3 is CASSYSGLGGYGYTF. The CDR3 DNA is TGTGCCAGCAGTTACTCGGGGTTAGGGGGCTATGGCTACACCTTC.